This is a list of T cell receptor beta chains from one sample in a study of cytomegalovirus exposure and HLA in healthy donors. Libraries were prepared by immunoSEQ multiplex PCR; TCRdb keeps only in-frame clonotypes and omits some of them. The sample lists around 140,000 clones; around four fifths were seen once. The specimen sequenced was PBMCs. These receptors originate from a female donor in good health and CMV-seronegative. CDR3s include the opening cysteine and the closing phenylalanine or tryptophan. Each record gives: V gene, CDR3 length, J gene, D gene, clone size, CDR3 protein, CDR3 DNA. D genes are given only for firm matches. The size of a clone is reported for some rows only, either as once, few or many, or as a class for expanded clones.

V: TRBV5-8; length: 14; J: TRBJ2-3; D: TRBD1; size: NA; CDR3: CASRRQGATDTQYF; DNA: TGTGCCAGCAGGAGACAGGGGGCCACAGATACGCAGTATTTT
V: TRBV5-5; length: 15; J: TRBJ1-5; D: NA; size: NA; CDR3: CASSLRQGWDQPQHF; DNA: TGTGCCAGCAGCTTGCGGCAGGGGTGGGATCAGCCCCAGCATTTT
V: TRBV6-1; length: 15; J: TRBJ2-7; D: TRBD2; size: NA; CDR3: CASSEQVAGVYEQYF; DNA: TGTGCCAGCAGTGAACAGGTAGCGGGAGTGTACGAGCAGTACTTC
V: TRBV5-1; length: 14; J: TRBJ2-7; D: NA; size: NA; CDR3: CASSLVGTPYEQYF; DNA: TGCGCCAGCAGCTTGGTCGGGACACCATACGAGCAGTACTTC
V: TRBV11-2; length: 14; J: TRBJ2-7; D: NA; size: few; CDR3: CASSLDQSIYEQYF; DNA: TGTGCCAGCAGCTTAGATCAATCCATCTACGAGCAGTACTTC
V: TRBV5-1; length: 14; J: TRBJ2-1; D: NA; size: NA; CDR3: CASSPELEYIEQFF; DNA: TGCGCCAGCAGCCCCGAACTAGAATATATTGAGCAGTTCTTC
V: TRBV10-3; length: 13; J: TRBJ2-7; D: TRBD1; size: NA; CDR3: CAAGTGESYEQYF; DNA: TGTGCCGCCGGGACAGGGGAGTCCTACGAGCAGTACTTC
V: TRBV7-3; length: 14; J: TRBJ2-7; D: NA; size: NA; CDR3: CASSLSGLGYEQYF; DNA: TGTGCCAGCAGCTTATCGGGGTTAGGCTACGAGCAGTACTTC
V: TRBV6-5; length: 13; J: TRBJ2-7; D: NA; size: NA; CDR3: CASSYGQYYEQYF; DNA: TGTGCCAGCAGTTACGGACAGTATTACGAGCAGTACTTC
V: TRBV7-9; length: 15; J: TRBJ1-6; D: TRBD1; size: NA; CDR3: CASSSDRVQNSPLHF; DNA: TGTGCCAGCAGCTCGGACAGGGTGCAAAATTCACCCCTCCACTTT
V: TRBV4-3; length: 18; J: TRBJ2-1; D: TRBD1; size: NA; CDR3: CASSHLSPGTGDDNEQFF; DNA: TGCGCCAGCAGCCACCTTTCTCCCGGGACAGGGGACGACAATGAGCAGTTCTTC
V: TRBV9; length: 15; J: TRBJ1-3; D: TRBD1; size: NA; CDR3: CASSALTGAGNTIYF; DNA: TGTGCCAGCAGCGCATTGACAGGGGCTGGAAACACCATATATTTT
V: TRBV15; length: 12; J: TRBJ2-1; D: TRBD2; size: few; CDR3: CAAGDYYNEQFF; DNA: TGTGCCGCTGGGGACTACTACAATGAGCAGTTCTTC
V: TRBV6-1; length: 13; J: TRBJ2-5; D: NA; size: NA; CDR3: CASSEAGVETQYF; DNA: TGTGCCAGCAGTGAAGCGGGAGTTGAGACCCAGTACTTC
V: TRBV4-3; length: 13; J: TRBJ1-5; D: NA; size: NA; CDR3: CASSQDANQPQHF; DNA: TGCGCCAGCAGCCAAGATGCGAATCAGCCCCAGCATTTT
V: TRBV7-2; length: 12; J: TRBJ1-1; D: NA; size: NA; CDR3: CASSSPWTEAFF; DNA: TGTGCCAGCAGCTCGCCCTGGACAGAAGCTTTCTTT
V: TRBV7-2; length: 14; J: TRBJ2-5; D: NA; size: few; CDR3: CASSFNKGMETQYF; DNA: TGTGCCAGCAGCTTTAATAAGGGGATGGAGACCCAGTACTTC
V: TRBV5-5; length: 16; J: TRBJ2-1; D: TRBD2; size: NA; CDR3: CASSLDLAGATVEQFF; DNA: TGTGCCAGCAGCTTGGACTTAGCGGGAGCTACAGTTGAGCAGTTCTTC
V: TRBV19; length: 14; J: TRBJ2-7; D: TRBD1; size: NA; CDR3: CASSAGQGLYEQYF; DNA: TGTGCCAGTAGCGCGGGACAGGGGCTATACGAGCAGTACTTC